The 5 T cell receptor beta chains below were found in one sample sequenced in a study (dated by TCRdb to the mid-2010s). The library was generated by RT-PCR. These reads were obtained on an Illumina MiSeq. Starting from the raw public reads, TCRdb applied fastp trimming at Q25, assembled clones with MiXCR and retained in-frame beta chains. Rows with a matching CDR3 protein are joined into one entry that keeps the most common DNA and genes. In all, the sample holds around 700,000 distinct CDR3 sequences, and 12% to 15% of those were seen once. The ten largest clones capture 3.6% of the sample. Sequenced input: memory CD4+ T cells from blood. These receptors were collected from a female donor in good health, serving as a healthy control.

A few counts support this clonotype. The V and J genes are TRBV10-2 and TRBJ2-1, with 7 bases lining up with TRBD2. The ends lost 6 bases at V and 10 bases at J; junction bases unmatched: 9. Germline V gives CDR1 WSHSY, CDR2 SAAADI. The CDR3 is made up of 13 amino acids. The CDR3 DNA is TGCGCCAGCAGAGGGGCTAGCGGCGTCGAGCAGTTCTTC. It translates to CASRGASGVEQFF.

This clonotype was seen repeatedly, ten times or more. The J gene is TRBJ2-5, the V gene TRBV29-1; no clear D. V dropped 4 bases and J dropped 1 base, with 10 bases sitting between them. Germline CDR1 reads SQVTM; CDR2 reads ANQGSEA. This CDR3 has 13 residues. The CDR3 loop is CSVGQVPQETQYF. DNA of the CDR3: TGCAGCGTTGGCCAGGTGCCCCAAGAGACCCAGTACTTC.

This clonotype showed up many times. The chain combines TRBV20-1 with TRBJ2-1; D is ambiguous. V was trimmed by 2 bases and J by 0 bases, leaving 8 bases between them. CDR3 size: 14 residues. Germline CDR1 is DFQATT and CDR2 is SNEGSKA (reference sequence). CDR3: CSARSSSSYNEQFF. The CDR3 nucleotides are TGCAGTGCTAGAAGTTCGAGCTCCTACAATGAGCAGTTCTTC.

This sequence joins TRBV5-1 and TRBJ1-5; D is unresolved. Trimming removed 0 bases at V and 3 bases at J, with 19 bases between. The germline V gene has CDR1 SGHRS and CDR2 YFSETQ. The CDR3 runs to 18 residues. In nucleotides, the CDR3 is TGCGCCAGCAGCTTGGGGCAGGCCGGTCAGTTCTTCAATCAGCCCCAGCATTTT. This encodes CASSLGQAGQFFNQPQHF.

This clonotype was seen many times. This chain connects TRBV12-3 or TRBV12-4 to TRBJ2-5, with D unclear. The CDR3 runs 12 residues. Trimming left V 6 bases short and J 5 bases short, with 10 bases between. Here the CDR3 DNA reads TGTGCCAGCAGCCGGGTGAGGGAGACCCAGTACTTC. Its protein is CASSRVRETQYF.